Below, 32 T cell receptor beta chains from the same sample are listed, as sequenced in a study of blood T cell repertoires in COVID-19 (dated by TCRdb to the early 2020s). Receptor amplification or capture employed the immunoSEQ multiplex PCR assay. TCRdb took this table from immuneACCESS and kept in-frame rearrangements with V and J called. Such tables lack part of the clones; where checked against another copy, unresolved V genes explain under half of the gap, and the rest is unexplained. The sample has some 500,000 clones on record, about 89% of them singletons. Less than 9.5% of the sample belongs to the ten largest clones. Material for sequencing was peripheral blood. The receptors here all came from a woman between 45 and 65 years old with COVID-19, enrolled during active disease.

The chain joins TRBV7-9 to TRBJ1-2; TRBD1 aligns across 9 bases. The CDR3 has 14 amino acids. CDR1 SEHNR and CDR2 FQNEAQ come from the germline V gene (reference sequence). V lost 6 bases and J lost 3; bases outside the gene matches: 5. This CDR3 reads CASRTGGGDYGYTF. In nucleotides, the CDR3 is TGTGCCAGCAGAACAGGGGGCGGAGACTATGGCTACACCTTC.

This chain connects TRBV11-2 to TRBJ2-3, with a weak D call TRBD2 (6 bases). This CDR3 has 12 amino acids. The V end lost 5 bases, the J end lost 14 bases, and 17 bases lay between the germline ends. CDR1 SGHAT and CDR2 FQNNGV come from the germline V gene. CDR3 DNA sequence: TGTGCCAGCAGCCCTCCGGGACTTCAAGGGTATTTT. Amino acid sequence: CASSPPGLQGYF.

The rearrangement uses TRBV2 and TRBJ1-2, with unresolved D. The CDR3 is made up of 12 amino acids. The V end was cut by 11 bases, the J end by 0 bases, with 10 bases between. Germline V lookup: CDR1 SNHLY, CDR2 FYNNEI. CDR3 region: CAGEATNYGYTF. Written as DNA, the CDR3 is TGTGCCGGAGAGGCCACTAACTATGGCTACACCTTC.

The rearrangement links TRBV21-1 to TRBJ1-5. TRBV21-1 is tagged as a pseudogene. The CDR3 has 16 residues. CDR3 sequence reads: CASSKTGLYSNQPQHF. CDR3 DNA: TGTGCCAGCAGCAAAACGGGACTATATAGCAATCAGCCCCAGCATTTT.

As concerns this clone: The sample holds other DNA sequences that translate to the same CDR3. The chain combines TRBV25-1 with TRBJ1-3, with no clear D. Germline CDR1 MGHDK, CDR2 SYGVNS. CDR3 length: 13 amino acids. Trimming cost V 6 bases and J 1 base, with 7 bases left between them. The CDR3 region is CASRESSGNTIYF. CDR3 DNA: TGTGCCAGCAGGGAGAGTTCTGGAAACACCATATATTTT.

This chain connects TRBV9 to TRBJ2-1, with 9 bases lining up with TRBD1. This CDR3 region has 15 residues. The J segment lost 10 bases and the V segment lost 0 bases, leaving 8 bases of the junction unmatched. Germline V gene sequence: CDR1 SGDLS, CDR2 YYNGEE. This CDR3 reads CASSVGTGGPREQFF. The CDR3 nucleotides read TGTGCCAGCAGCGTAGGCACAGGGGGCCCCAGGGAGCAGTTCTTC.

The chain is built from TRBV4-1 and TRBJ2-7; TRBD2 might be the D (6 bases). This CDR3 region has 13 residues. V shed 4 bases and J shed 3 bases, with 10 bases lying between them. Germline loops: CDR1 MGHRA, CDR2 YSYEKL. CDR3 in DNA: TGCGCCAGCAGCCTGGGACTTCTCTACGAGCAGTACTTC. Translating it yields CASSLGLLYEQYF.

This clone was detected only once. This chain uses TRBV30 with TRBJ2-7; 7 nucleotides align to TRBD1. The ends lost 0 bases at V and 6 bases at J; junction bases unmatched: 5. The CDR3 covers 13 residues. CDR1 is GTSNPN, CDR2 SVGIG, per germline (reference sequence). CDR3 in amino acids: CAWSVGGAGEQYF. CDR3 DNA sequence: TGTGCCTGGAGTGTAGGGGGCGCGGGCGAGCAGTACTTC.

V usage is TRBV27 and J usage is TRBJ2-4; a possible D gene is TRBD2 (6 bases). CDR3 length: 15 residues. CDR1 is MNHEY, CDR2 SMNVEV, per germline (reference sequence). V gave up 5 bases and J gave up 3 bases, with 14 bases separating them. CDR3 sequence: CASSLRDGRKNIQYF. The CDR3, as DNA: TGTGCCAGCAGTCTGCGGGACGGCCGCAAAAACATTCAGTACTTC.

The rearrangement links TRBV7-2 to TRBJ2-1; 12 nucleotides line up with TRBD2. Germline V CDR1 and CDR2: SGHTA, FQGNSA. This CDR3 has 15 residues. V trimming: 4 bases; J trimming: 9 bases; junction bases outside the gene matches: 7. The CDR3, as DNA: TGTGCCAGCAGCTACACTAGCGGGGGGTACGCTGAGCAGTTCTTC. It encodes CASSYTSGGYAEQFF.

CDR3 residues: CASSLDSAQETQYF. Here the CDR3 DNA reads TGCGCCAGCAGCTTGGACTCTGCTCAAGAGACCCAGTACTTC. The V call is TRBV5-1, the J call TRBJ2-5, with D hard to call. There are 14 residues in the CDR3. Germline V lookup: CDR1 SGHRS, CDR2 YFSETQ. V lost 0 bases and J 2 bases, leaving 8 bases between the germline ends.

The J gene is TRBJ2-7, the V gene TRBV18; 8 bases map to TRBD1. Germline lookup yields CDR1 KGHSH and CDR2 LQKENI. The CDR3 extends over 15 amino acids. Losses at the gene ends were 6 bases for V and 0 bases for J; bases not matched to a gene: 7. CDR3 loop: CASSEGQVLSYEQYF. The CDR3 DNA sequence: TGTGCCAGCTCCGAGGGACAGGTTCTCTCCTACGAGCAGTACTTC.

There are a few counts of this clone. This chain uses TRBV19 with TRBJ1-2, with 8 bases matching TRBD1. The germline V gene has CDR1 LNHDA and CDR2 SQIVND (reference sequence). The CDR3 loop spans 17 amino acids. J was trimmed by 7 bases and V by 7 bases; bases with no gene match: 20. CDR3 sequence (DNA): TGTGCCAGTATCCCAAACGGTGGGGGGACAGGCGTCGGTGGCTACACCTTC. It specifies CASIPNGGGTGVGGYTF.

The genes are TRBV3-1 (or the pseudogene TRBV3-2) and TRBJ1-4, with TRBD1 matching over 8 bases. This CDR3 is 14 amino acids long. Germline CDR1 LGHDT, CDR2 YNNKEL (reference sequence). V trimming: 2 bases; J trimming: 8 bases; junction bases outside the gene matches: 4. CDR3 sequence: CASSQQGAGEKLFF. CDR3 DNA: TGTGCCAGCAGCCAACAGGGGGCCGGCGAAAAACTGTTTTTT.

This clone was recorded once. The chain combines TRBV7-3 with TRBJ2-2; 8 bases agree with TRBD2. J was trimmed by 4 bases and V by 0 bases; bases with no gene match: 4. CDR3 length equals 16 residues. Germline assignment: CDR1 SGHTA and CDR2 FQGTGA. CDR3 sequence reads: CASSLTGGAVTGELFF. The CDR3 bases are TGTGCCAGCAGCTTAACCGGGGGGGCGGTCACCGGGGAGCTGTTTTTT.

This chain joins TRBV29-1 and TRBJ1-1, with 8 bases matching TRBD1. The CDR3 length is 16 residues. CDR1 is SQVTM, CDR2 ANQGSEA, per germline. The V and J ends lost 6 bases and 1 base, in that order; junction bases with no gene match: 13. The CDR3 protein is CSVLTDREVWNTEAFF. Here the CDR3 DNA reads TGCAGCGTCCTCACGGACAGGGAAGTCTGGAACACTGAAGCTTTCTTT.

The chain joins TRBV7-9 to TRBJ2-7; TRBD2 aligns across 7 bases. After removal of 11 bases from V and 0 bases from J, the junction contained 7 bases not matched to a gene. Germline V gene sequence: CDR1 SEHNR, CDR2 FQNEAQ (reference sequence). The CDR3 contains 13 residues. DNA for the CDR3: TGTGCCTATGGGGGGACTACCTCCTACGAGCAGTACTTC. This codes for CAYGGTTSYEQYF.

This sequence joins TRBV10-3 and TRBJ2-2; D unresolved. Germline V gives CDR1 ENHRY, CDR2 SYGVKD. V was clipped by 3 bases and J by 2 bases, with 16 bases between them. The CDR3 is 17 amino acids. CDR3 in amino acids: CAISDKDWSINTGELFF. In DNA form, the CDR3 reads TGTGCCATCAGTGATAAGGATTGGAGTATAAACACCGGGGAGCTGTTTTTT.

The V call is TRBV3-1 (or the pseudogene TRBV3-2), the J call TRBJ1-1; D is undetermined. Trimming removed 4 bases at V and 0 bases at J, with 15 bases between. The CDR3 contains 16 residues. Germline-derived CDR1 and CDR2 are LGHDT and YNNKEL (reference sequence). The CDR3 nucleotides are TGTGCCAGCAGCCTGGCGGGCAGCCGACTGAACACTGAAGCTTTCTTT. This codes for CASSLAGSRLNTEAFF.

The chain has TRBV7-8 and TRBJ1-5, with 11 bases lining up with TRBD1. Germline V gene sequence: CDR1 SGHVS, CDR2 FQNEAQ. Germline trimming cut 5 bases from V and 7 bases from J; bases unmatched to any gene: 7. This CDR3 is built from 15 residues. Here the CDR3 reads CASSRGGTGGQPQHF. CDR3 nucleotides: TGTGCCAGCAGCCGAGGGGGGACAGGGGGGCAGCCCCAGCATTTT. The whole variable domain, filled in from reference TRBV7-8 and TRBJ1-5, reads GAGVSQSPRYKVAKRGQDVALRCDPISGHVSLFWYQQALGQGPEFLTYFQNEAQLDKSGLPSDRFFAERPEGSVSTLKIQRTQQEDSAVYLCASSRGGTGGQPQHFGDGTRLSIL.

In this sample, this clone turned up once. V gene TRBV29-1 combines with J gene TRBJ2-7; a possible D gene is TRBD2 (6 bases). CDR1 is SQVTM and CDR2 is ANQGSEA in the germline V gene. The CDR3 totals 14 residues. V lost 0 bases and J 2 bases, leaving 11 bases between the germline ends. CDR3 sequence reads: CSVEDGGSAYEQYF. The CDR3 DNA is TGCAGCGTTGAAGACGGAGGGTCCGCCTACGAGCAGTACTTC.

The chain couples TRBV9 to TRBJ2-5; 9 bases map to TRBD1. The germline CDR1 and CDR2 sequences are SGDLS and YYNGEE. The trim removed 4 bases at V and 3 bases at J, leaving 7 bases unmatched. This CDR3 has 15 residues. The CDR3 nucleotides read TGTGCCAGCAGCCCGGGGACAGGGCTGGAAGAGACCCAGTACTTC. It encodes CASSPGTGLEETQYF.

V is TRBV15 and J is TRBJ1-3, with 9 bases that match TRBD1. CDR3 length equals 15 residues. Per germline, CDR1 LNHNV and CDR2 YYDKDF (reference sequence). V shed 0 bases, J shed 3 bases, and the junction held 0 bases outside the gene matches. The CDR3 DNA is TGTGCCACCAGCAGAGAGACAGGGGGTGGAAACACCATATATTTT. Translated, it gives CATSRETGGGNTIYF. Full variable domain (remainder filled in from reference TRBV15 and TRBJ1-3): DAMVIQNPRYQVTQFGKPVTLSCSQTLNHNVMYWYQQKSSQAPKLLFHYYDKDFNNEADTPDNFQSRRPNTSFCFLDIRSPGLGDTAMYLCATSRETGGGNTIYFGEGSWLTVV.

The chain recombines TRBV27 with TRBJ1-5; no clear D gene. Germline lookup yields CDR1 MNHEY and CDR2 SMNVEV (reference sequence). The V gene lost 4 bases and the J gene lost 4 bases, with 8 bases spanning the gap. The CDR3 consists of 13 residues. The chain's CDR3 is CASSSLTNQPQHF. For the CDR3, the DNA is TGTGCCAGCAGTTCCTTGACTAATCAGCCCCAGCATTTT.

The chain has TRBV9 and TRBJ2-3, with TRBD2 matching 7 bases. The CDR3 extends over 16 amino acids. After removal of 0 bases from V and 6 bases from J, the junction contained 10 bases not matched to a gene. Germline assignment: CDR1 SGDLS and CDR2 YYNGEE. CDR3 residues: CASSVGRGGDEDTQYF. The CDR3 DNA is TGTGCCAGCAGCGTAGGTCGCGGGGGTGATGAGGATACGCAGTATTTT.

This clone was seen a handful of times. This chain joins TRBV30 and TRBJ1-1; D may be TRBD1 (6 bases). CDR3 length equals 12 residues. Germline values: CDR1 GTSNPN, CDR2 SVGIG (reference sequence). Trimming took off 7 bases at V and 11 bases at J, with 20 bases between the two ends. The CDR3 DNA follows: TGTGCCTTAATGACAGGTGGGGCCCCGGCTTTCTTT. It is translated as CALMTGGAPAFF. Variable domain in full (rest from reference TRBV30 and TRBJ1-1): SQTIHQWPATLVQPVGSPLSLECTVEGTSNPNLYWYRQAAGRGLQLLFYSVGIGQISSEVPQNLSASRPQDRQFILSSKKLLLSDSGFYLCALMTGGAPAFFGQGTRLTVV.

V gene TRBV5-1 combines with J gene TRBJ1-4, with D tentatively TRBD1 (6 bases). Germline assignment: CDR1 SGHRS and CDR2 YFSETQ. Trimming stripped 1 base from V and 2 bases from J, with 12 bases between. The CDR3 extends over 16 amino acids. CDR3 residues: CASSLWGGPTNEKLFF. As DNA, the CDR3 is TGCGCCAGCAGCTTGTGGGGGGGGCCGACTAATGAAAAACTGTTTTTT.

This sequence joins TRBV9 and TRBJ2-1; 8 nucleotides agree with TRBD2. CDR3 length: 16 residues. Germline CDR1 is SGDLS and CDR2 is YYNGEE. V dropped 2 bases and J dropped 2; count of bases not matched to a gene: 6. Here the CDR3 DNA reads TGTGCCAGCAGCGTGGGGACCGGGGGGGCCTACAATGAGCAGTTCTTC. Translation gives CASSVGTGGAYNEQFF.

V is TRBV14 and J is TRBJ1-5; 11 nucleotides agree with TRBD1. V was pared by 1 base and J by 0 bases, with 8 bases of the junction left unmatched. The CDR3 has 19 residues. Germline V gene sequence: CDR1 SGHDN, CDR2 FVKESK. Written as DNA, the CDR3 is TGTGCCAGCAGCCAAGTTTCGAGGGACAGGGGGGTTAGCAATCAGCCCCAGCATTTT. It codes for CASSQVSRDRGVSNQPQHF.

V and J are TRBV10-2 and TRBJ1-2; 7 bases agree with TRBD1. CDR3 size: 15 residues. Losses at the gene ends were 5 bases for V and 1 base for J; bases not matched to a gene: 7. In germline, CDR1 is WSHSY, CDR2 SAAADI. CDR3 sequence: CASSPTGAGNYGYTF. The CDR3 nucleotides are TGCGCCAGCAGTCCAACAGGGGCTGGTAACTATGGCTACACCTTC.

The V and J genes are TRBV30 and TRBJ1-2; no clear D. The CDR3 consists of 15 residues. The germline V and J ends were trimmed by 4 bases and 2 bases, with 17 bases remaining between them. Germline CDR1 GTSNPN, CDR2 SVGIG (reference sequence). For the CDR3, the DNA is TGTGCCTGGAACCAGAGGAGGGATGGGAACTATGGCTACACCTTC. As protein: CAWNQRRDGNYGYTF.

This chain joins TRBV5-4 and TRBJ1-1; TRBD1 agrees at 8 bases. The CDR3 is 16 amino acids. The V segment lost 3 bases and the J segment 7 bases; nucleotides outside the gene matches: 14. The V gene's germline CDR1 is SGHNT and CDR2 YYREEE (reference sequence). DNA for the CDR3: TGTGCCAGCAGCTCAACGTGGGGGACAGGCACAAATGAAGCTTTCTTT. This codes for CASSSTWGTGTNEAFF.